The source of this T cell receptor (beta chain) is a study of T-cell reconstitution after alpha-beta-depleted transplantation in children. TCRbeta library construction was performed incorporating unique molecular identifiers. Via MiXCR, TCRdb re-called the PCR reads, giving one row per CDR3 protein. There are over 45,000 distinct CDR3 sequences in the sample; about 9.3% occur only once, and roughly a quarter lies in the top ten. The length of the CDR3 is 16 residues. CDR1 and CDR2 (germline): SGHAT, FQNNGV. J was trimmed by 8 bases and V by 4 bases; bases with no gene match: 14. This clonotype occurred a few times. Its target is unknown. Overall study results and limits: Surviving recipient T cells and intrathymic progenitors accounted for some patients' high TCRbeta diversity at day 60. At around two months after transplant, the alpha-beta T cells were reportedly derived from several hundred expanded clones that came from non-depleted graft cells. At one year after transplant, newly produced T cells mostly accounted for T-cell counts and diversity.

This sequence originates from a male patient aged 2 to 9 who had a stem cell transplant for chronic granulomatous disease, so the T cells may come from the graft donor. V is TRBV11-2 and J is TRBJ2-1, with TRBD2 identical over 7 bases. The material sequenced was PBMCs, mostly from graft donor cells, taken 60 days after TCRalphabeta/CD19-depleted stem cell transplant. Here the CDR3 reads CASSSPGRAGVYEQFF. CDR3 sequence (DNA): TGTGCCAGCAGCTCACCTGGGAGGGCCGGAGTCTATGAGCAGTTCTTC. The complete variable domain, with remaining parts taken from reference TRBV11-2 and TRBJ2-1, reads EAGVAQSPRYKIIEKRQSVAFWCNPISGHATLYWYQQILGQGPKLLIQFQNNGVVDDSQLPKDRFSAERLKGVDSTLKIQPAKLEDSAVYLCASSSPGRAGVYEQFFGPGTRLTVL.